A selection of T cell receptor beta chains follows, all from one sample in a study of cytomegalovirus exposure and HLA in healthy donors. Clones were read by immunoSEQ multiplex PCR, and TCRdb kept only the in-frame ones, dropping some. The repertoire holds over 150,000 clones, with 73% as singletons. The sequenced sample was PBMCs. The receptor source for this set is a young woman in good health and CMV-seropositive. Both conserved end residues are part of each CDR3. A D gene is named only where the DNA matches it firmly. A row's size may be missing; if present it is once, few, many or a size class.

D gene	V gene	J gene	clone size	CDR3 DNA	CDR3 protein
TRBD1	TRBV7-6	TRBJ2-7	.	TGTGCCAGCAGCTTATATCAAGGCAGGGGGCCTGACGAGCAGTACTTC	CASSLYQGRGPDEQYF
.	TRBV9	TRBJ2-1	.	TGTGCCAGCAGCGTTGGTAGGACGAGGGTATACAATGAGCAGTTCTTC	CASSVGRTRVYNEQFF
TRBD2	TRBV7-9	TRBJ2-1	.	TGTGCCAGCAGCTCCACAACTAGCGGGGGTTACGATGAGCAGTTCTTC	CASSSTTSGGYDEQFF
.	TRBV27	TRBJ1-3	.	TGTGCCAGCAGTTTATCGGGGGCTATGGGGGGAAACACCATATATTTT	CASSLSGAMGGNTIYF
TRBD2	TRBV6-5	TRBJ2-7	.	TGTGCCAGCAGCCTCAGCGGGGGAGGGATCTACGAGCAGTACTTC	CASSLSGGGIYEQYF
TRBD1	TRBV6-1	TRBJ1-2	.	TGTGCCAGCAGTGAGACTTGGGCAGGGGGTAACGGCTACACCTTC	CASSETWAGGNGYTF
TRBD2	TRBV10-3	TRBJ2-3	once	TGTGCCATCAGTGAGGGGGGACTAGCGGGCCTAGATGGAGATACGCAGTATTTT	CAISEGGLAGLDGDTQYF
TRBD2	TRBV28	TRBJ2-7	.	TGTGCCAGCAGTTTAAGACTAGCGGGGGCTTCCTACGAGCAGTACTTC	CASSLRLAGASYEQYF
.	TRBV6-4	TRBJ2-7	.	TGTGCCAGCAGTGTCGCAGCTACAGGCGGCTACGAGCAGTACTTC	CASSVAATGGYEQYF
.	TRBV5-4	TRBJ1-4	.	TGTGCCAGCAGCGACGCCCCCGGGGGAACTAATGAAAAACTGTTTTTT	CASSDAPGGTNEKLFF
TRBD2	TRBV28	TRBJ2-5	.	TGTGCCAGCAGTCATGGGACTAGCGGGGAGATGCAAGAGACCCAGTACTTC	CASSHGTSGEMQETQYF
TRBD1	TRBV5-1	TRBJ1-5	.	TGCGCCAGCAGAATCGGGGACAGCGATTCGAATCAGCCCCAGCATTTT	CASRIGDSDSNQPQHF
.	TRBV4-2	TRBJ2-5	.	TGTGCCAGCAGCCAATTGCGGCAAGAGACCCAGTACTTC	CASSQLRQETQYF
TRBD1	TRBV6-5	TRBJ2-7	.	TGTGCCAGCAGTTACGGGACAGGGAGTTTCTACGAGCAGTACTTC	CASSYGTGSFYEQYF
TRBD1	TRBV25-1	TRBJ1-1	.	TGTGCCAGCAGTGCCGGACAGGGGGCTTTGAACACTGAAGCTTTCTTT	CASSAGQGALNTEAFF
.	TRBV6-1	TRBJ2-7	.	TGTGCCAGCAGTGAAAACAGGGACTACGAGCAGTACTTC	CASSENRDYEQYF
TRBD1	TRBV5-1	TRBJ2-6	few	TGCGCCAGCAGCGTACAGGGGGTGAACTCTGGGGCCAACGTCCTGACTTTC	CASSVQGVNSGANVLTF
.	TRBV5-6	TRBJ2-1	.	TGTGCCAGCAGCGGGCACCGGAGGGAAGAGCAGTTCTTC	CASSGHRREEQFF
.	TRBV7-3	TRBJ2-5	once	TGTGCCAGCAGCAGATCCGGGACTGGAGCGGAGACCCAGTACTTC	CASSRSGTGAETQYF
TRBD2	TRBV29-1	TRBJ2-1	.	TGCAGCGTTGAAAGCGCGGGAGATTACAATGAGCAGTTCTTC	CSVESAGDYNEQFF
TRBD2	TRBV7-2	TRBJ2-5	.	TGTGCCAGCAGCTTATCCCTAGCGGGGGCCCAGTACTTC	CASSLSLAGAQYF
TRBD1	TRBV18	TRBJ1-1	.	TGTGCCAGCTCACCAGCAAGGACAGGGGGCCGTTCGGACACTGAAGCTTTCTTT	CASSPARTGGRSDTEAFF
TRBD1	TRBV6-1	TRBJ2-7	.	TGTGCCAGCAGTGAAGAGGGGACAGGGTCCTACGAGCAGTACTTC	CASSEEGTGSYEQYF
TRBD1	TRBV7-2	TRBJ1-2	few	TGTGCCAGCAGCTTAGACGGGACAGGGATGGGCTACACCTTC	CASSLDGTGMGYTF
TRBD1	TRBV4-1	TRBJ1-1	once	TGCGCCAGCAGCCCAGGACAGGACGAAGCTTTCTTT	CASSPGQDEAFF
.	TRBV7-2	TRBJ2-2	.	TGTGCCAGCAGCTTAGTGGCAAGGGCAGGGGACGGGGAGCTGTTTTTT	CASSLVARAGDGELFF
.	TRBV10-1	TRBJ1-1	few	TGCGCCAGCAGTGAGCTCGAGGCTTGGAGAGCTGAAGCTTTCTTT	CASSELEAWRAEAFF
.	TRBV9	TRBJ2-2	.	TGTGCCAGCAGCCCTTGGACACGAAACACCGGGGAGCTGTTTTTT	CASSPWTRNTGELFF
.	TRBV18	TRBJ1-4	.	TGTGCCAGCTCACCAGGCATTGATAATGAAAAACTGTTTTTT	CASSPGIDNEKLFF
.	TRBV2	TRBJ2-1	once	TGTGCCAGCAGTGAAGTTTTACGGTTGGCCTACAATGAGCAGTTCTTC	CASSEVLRLAYNEQFF
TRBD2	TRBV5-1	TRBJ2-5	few	TGCGCCAGCAGCTTAGGACTAGCGGGGCCTGGGCAGGAGACCCAGTACTTC	CASSLGLAGPGQETQYF
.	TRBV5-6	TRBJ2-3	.	TGTGCCAGCAGCTTTAGTTTGGACACTCCTTCCACAGATACGCAGTATTTT	CASSFSLDTPSTDTQYF
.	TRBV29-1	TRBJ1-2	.	TGCAGCGTTGACAGGGGTAGAGGCTACACCTTC	CSVDRGRGYTF
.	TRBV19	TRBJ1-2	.	TGTGCCAGTAGCTCGGGACTCCTGAACTATGGCTACACCTTC	CASSSGLLNYGYTF
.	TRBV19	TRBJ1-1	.	TGTGCCACCCTAAAGGGGCCAGGGACTGAAGCTTTCTTT	CATLKGPGTEAFF
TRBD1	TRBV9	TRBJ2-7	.	TGTGCCAGCAGCGTCACTGCGGACAGGGAAGACGAGCAGTACTTC	CASSVTADREDEQYF
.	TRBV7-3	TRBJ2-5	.	TGTGCCAGCAGCTTAGTACGGCAAGAGACCCAGTACTTC	CASSLVRQETQYF
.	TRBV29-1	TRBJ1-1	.	TGCAGCGTTGGTAGTCCCCAAAAGACTGAAGCTTTCTTT	CSVGSPQKTEAFF
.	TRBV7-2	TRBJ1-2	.	TGTGCCAGCCCCTCGGGAGAATTTGGGGACGGGTCAGCCTATGGCTACACCTTC	CASPSGEFGDGSAYGYTF
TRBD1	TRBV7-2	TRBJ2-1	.	TGTGCCAGCAGTCGACAGGGCAATGAGCAGTTCTTC	CASSRQGNEQFF
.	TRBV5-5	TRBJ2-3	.	TGTGCCAGCAGCTCCGAGGGGGGGACAGATACGCAGTATTTT	CASSSEGGTDTQYF
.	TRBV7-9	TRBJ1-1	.	TGTGCCAGCAGCTGGAGACAGGCGGCTATCTCTGAAGCTTTCTTT	CASSWRQAAISEAFF
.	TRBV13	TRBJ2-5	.	TGTGCCAGCAGCCCAGGGGTCCAAGAGACCCAGTACTTC	CASSPGVQETQYF
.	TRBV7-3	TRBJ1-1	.	TGTGCCAGCAGCCAGACAGGGAACACTGAAGCTTTCTTT	CASSQTGNTEAFF
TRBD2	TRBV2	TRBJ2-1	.	TGTGCCAGCACCCCCAGCGGGGTCCTCTACAATGAGCAGTTCTTC	CASTPSGVLYNEQFF
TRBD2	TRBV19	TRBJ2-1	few	TGTGCCAGTAGTACGGCTAGCGGGGGGGCCCACAATGAGCAGTTCTTC	CASSTASGGAHNEQFF
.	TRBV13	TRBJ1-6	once	TGTGCCAGCAGCTTAGTCGGAGGGCGAGATAATTCACCCCTCCACTTT	CASSLVGGRDNSPLHF
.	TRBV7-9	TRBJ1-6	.	TGTTCCAGCAGCTTGAGGGTACGGTCTGTAAGTTCACCCCTCCACTTT	CSSSLRVRSVSSPLHF
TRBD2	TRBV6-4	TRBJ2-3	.	TGTGCCAGCAGTGACGGTAGCGGGGGGGCAGATACGCAGTATTTT	CASSDGSGGADTQYF
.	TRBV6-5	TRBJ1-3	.	TGTGCCAGCAGCGGGCGGGGGAGGACTGGAAACACCATATATTTT	CASSGRGRTGNTIYF
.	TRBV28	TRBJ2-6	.	TGTGCCAGCAGTTTAACGGGATCCGGGGCCAACGTCCTGACTTTC	CASSLTGSGANVLTF